This T cell receptor beta chain was sequenced for a study of CD4 T cells in relation to SARS-CoV-2 and coronaviruses. There are a few counts of this clone. Its antigen is still unknown. The unexposed donors gave CD4+ T cells in about 2011-2018, prior to COVID-19. CD4+ T cells were isolated from the cells after around eleven days of culture. Profiling relied on immunoSEQ multiplex PCR, and the TCRdb table lists in-frame clones only, not all of them. Seen here are about 30,000 clones, about three quarters observed once, and the top ten hold roughly 14%. The CDR3 is made up of 14 amino acids. CDR1 is LGHDT, CDR2 YNNKEL, per germline (reference sequence). V gave up 4 bases and J gave up 2 bases; unmatched junction bases: 5.

This clonotype originated in a human donor in good health. The chain is built from TRBV3-1 (or the pseudogene TRBV3-2) and TRBJ2-7; TRBD1 aligns across 7 bases. What was sequenced was CD4+ T cells from PBMCs, cultured in vitro. CDR3 coding DNA: TGTGCCAGCAGCCTGCCGGGACAGACCTACGAGCAGTACTTC. Amino acid sequence: CASSLPGQTYEQYF.